These 17 T cell receptor beta chains were all obtained from the same sample, sequenced in a study of graft-versus-host responses after intestinal transplantation. Sequencing used immunoSEQ multiplex PCR; TCRdb keeps in-frame clones, though not all of them. The sample lists more than 100,000 clones, approximately 92% occurring once. The antigens of these receptors remain unknown. Specimen: unstimulated CD4+ T cells sorted from spleen or lymph node cells, collected before intestinal transplant. The receptors derive from a human donor who received an intestinal transplant.

The V and J genes are TRBV18 and TRBJ2-7, with 9 positions matching TRBD1. The length of the CDR3 is 14 residues. Trimming at V came to 3 bases and at J to 3 bases, leaving 3 bases not matched to a gene. The V gene's germline CDR1 is KGHSH and CDR2 LQKENI. CDR3 nucleotide sequence: TGTGCCAGCTCACCTCAGGGACAGGGCTACGAGCAGTACTTC. Translated, it gives CASSPQGQGYEQYF.

This sequence joins TRBV5-1 and TRBJ1-1; D is undetermined. From germline, CDR1 is SGHRS and CDR2 YFSETQ. Trimming shortened V by 0 bases and J by 5 bases, and 14 bases separated the two germline ends. The CDR3 is made up of 15 amino acids. In DNA form, the CDR3 reads TGCGCCAGCAGCTTGGCAGTGGCAGGTGGGACTGAAGCTTTCTTT. Translation gives CASSLAVAGGTEAFF.

This chain connects TRBV29-1 to TRBJ2-5; 11 bases align to TRBD2. There are 17 residues in the CDR3. The V and J ends lost 1 base and 3 bases, in that order; junction bases with no gene match: 10. Germline V lookup: CDR1 SQVTM, CDR2 ANQGSEA. In DNA form, the CDR3 reads TGCAGCGTTGAAGGACTAGCGGGACGAAGTCAGAAAGAGACCCAGTACTTC. Translation: CSVEGLAGRSQKETQYF.

The CDR3 DNA reads TGTGCCAGCAGCTTAGGTCCCGAGCAGTACTTC. Amino acids: CASSLGPEQYF. V and J are TRBV7-8 and TRBJ2-7, with no clear D. V was trimmed by 1 base and J by 6 bases, leaving 4 bases between them. This CDR3 region has 11 residues. CDR1 is SGHVS, CDR2 FQNEAQ, per germline.

The chain couples TRBV6-5 to TRBJ1-5, with D perhaps matching TRBD1 (5 bases). The V and J ends lost 6 bases and 6 bases respectively, with 12 bases between them. Looked up from germline, CDR1 is MNHEY and CDR2 is SVGAGI. The CDR3 totals 13 residues. In DNA form, the CDR3 reads TGTGCCAGCAGGCCTCAGGGAGGTCAGCCCCAGCATTTT. This sequence encodes CASRPQGGQPQHF.

This chain connects TRBV2 to TRBJ2-1; maybe TRBD2 (5 bases). V lost 4 bases, J lost 2 bases, and 9 bases lay in between. The germline CDR1 and CDR2 sequences are SNHLY and FYNNEI. The CDR3 sequence is 14 residues long. In DNA, the CDR3 is TGTGCCAGCAGTGGCGACTACGCCTACAATGAGCAGTTCTTC. This encodes CASSGDYAYNEQFF.

The chain employs TRBV4-1 and TRBJ2-2, with TRBD1 as a possible D gene (6 bases). Germline V gives CDR1 MGHRA, CDR2 YSYEKL. V gave up 0 bases and J gave up 2 bases, with 10 bases separating them. The CDR3 length is 16 residues. The CDR3 bases are TGCGCCAGCAGCCAAGATCGGACAGTCAACACCGGGGAGCTGTTTTTT. This sequence encodes CASSQDRTVNTGELFF.

This chain uses TRBV11-2 with TRBJ1-1; D is uncertain. The CDR3 is 15 amino acids. Deletions cut 0 bases from V and 4 bases from J, with 12 bases between. Per the germline V gene, CDR1 is SGHAT and CDR2 is FQNNGV. The CDR3: CASSLERTGSTEAFF. Here the CDR3 DNA reads TGTGCCAGCAGCTTAGAGCGGACGGGGAGCACTGAAGCTTTCTTT.

This clone was seen once. This chain connects TRBV28 to TRBJ2-5, with 8 nucleotides matching TRBD2. The J segment lost 11 bases and the V segment lost 4 bases, leaving 15 bases of the junction unmatched. This CDR3 region has 15 residues. Germline V gives CDR1 MDHEN, CDR2 SYDVKM. CDR3 in amino acids: CASSSVTSASLGQYF. The CDR3 coding sequence is TGTGCCAGCAGTTCCGTGACTAGCGCCTCTTTGGGGCAGTACTTC. The full variable domain, with the rest looked up from reference TRBV28 and TRBJ2-5, is DVKVTQSSRYLVKRTGEKVFLECVQDMDHENMFWYRQDPGLGLRLIYFSYDVKMKEKGDIPEGYSVSREKKERFSLILESASTNQTSMYLCASSSVTSASLGQYFGPGTRLLVL.

The chain couples TRBV4-2 to TRBJ2-2; 12 bases match TRBD2. The germline V gene encodes CDR1 LGHNA and CDR2 YNFKEQ. The length of the CDR3 is 20 residues. Unmatched junction bases numbered 15, after V lost 4 bases and J lost 3 bases. The chain's CDR3 is CASSPRPLAGGPFDTGELFF. CDR3 coding DNA: TGTGCCAGCAGCCCCCGCCCGCTAGCGGGAGGGCCTTTCGACACCGGGGAGCTGTTTTTT.

This clone was seen more than once but under ten times. The chain couples TRBV5-1 to TRBJ1-4; tentative D call: TRBD1 (5 bases). Looked up from germline, CDR1 is SGHRS and CDR2 is YFSETQ. The CDR3 totals 14 residues. Trimming took 0 bases from V and 8 from J, leaving 11 bases between them. DNA of the CDR3: TGCGCCAGCAGCTTGGGACAGATGGGGGAAAAACTGTTTTTT. Protein: CASSLGQMGEKLFF.

The chain is built from TRBV5-1 and TRBJ2-7; 7 bases map to TRBD2. The CDR3 consists of 15 residues. Per the germline V gene, CDR1 is SGHRS and CDR2 is YFSETQ. J lost 4 bases, V lost 2 bases, and 9 bases had no gene match. CDR3 region: CASSFGTIGAYEQYF. The CDR3 nucleotides read TGCGCCAGCAGCTTCGGGACTATTGGGGCTTACGAGCAGTACTTC.

This clone was seen a single time. The V call is TRBV10-2, the J call TRBJ2-7; tentative D call: TRBD2 (6 bases). Germline V CDR1 and CDR2: WSHSY, SAAADI. V dropped 6 bases and J dropped 7 bases, with 13 bases sitting between them. The CDR3 is made up of 12 amino acids. CDR3 DNA: TGCGCCAGCAGGGGAGGACTGGGGGAGCAGTACTTC. Encoded protein: CASRGGLGEQYF.

This chain joins TRBV5-1 and TRBJ2-3, with 8 bases that match TRBD1. This CDR3 region has 15 residues. Germline V gene lookup returns CDR1 SGHRS and CDR2 YFSETQ. V trimming: 3 bases; J trimming: 6 bases; junction bases outside the gene matches: 9. This CDR3 is CASSSAPYRGDTQYF. The CDR3 DNA is TGCGCCAGCAGCTCCGCACCATACAGGGGGGATACGCAGTATTTT.

This chain joins TRBV9 and TRBJ2-7; D may match TRBD1 or TRBD2 (5 bases each). The CDR3 extends over 15 amino acids. V lost 2 bases and J lost 0, with 12 bases in between. Germline loops: CDR1 SGDLS, CDR2 YYNGEE. The CDR3 sequence is CASSVAPGSSYEQYF. The CDR3 DNA follows: TGTGCCAGCAGCGTGGCACCAGGGAGCTCCTACGAGCAGTACTTC.

This chain connects TRBV19 to TRBJ2-5; D may correspond to TRBD1 or TRBD2 (6 bases each). Deletions cut 4 bases from V and 4 bases from J, with 7 bases between. The length of the CDR3 is 12 residues. CDR1 is LNHDA, CDR2 SQIVND, per germline (reference sequence). CDR3 nucleotides: TGTGCCAGTAGTAGGGGGGCAGAGACCCAGTACTTC. Its protein product is CASSRGAETQYF.

This clone showed up just a few times. The chain is built from TRBV30 and TRBJ2-7, with 7 bases lining up with TRBD2. The CDR3 totals 13 residues. Germline trimming cut 0 bases from V and 4 bases from J; bases unmatched to any gene: 3. CDR1 and CDR2 from the germline V gene are GTSNPN and SVGIG (reference sequence). CDR3 DNA sequence: TGTGCCTGGAGTGTAGCAGCGGGGTACGAGCAGTACTTC. It encodes CAWSVAAGYEQYF.